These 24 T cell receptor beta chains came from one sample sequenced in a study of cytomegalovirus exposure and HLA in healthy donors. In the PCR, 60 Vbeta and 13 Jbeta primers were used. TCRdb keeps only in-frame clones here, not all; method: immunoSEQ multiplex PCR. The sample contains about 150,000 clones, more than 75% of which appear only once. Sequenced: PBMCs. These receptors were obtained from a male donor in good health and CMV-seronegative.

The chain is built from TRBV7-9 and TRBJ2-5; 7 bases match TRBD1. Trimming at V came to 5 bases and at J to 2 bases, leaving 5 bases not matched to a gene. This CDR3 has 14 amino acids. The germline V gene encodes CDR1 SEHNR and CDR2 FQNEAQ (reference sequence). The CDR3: CASSEGQEQETQYF. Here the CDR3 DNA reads TGTGCCAGCAGCGAAGGACAGGAGCAAGAGACCCAGTACTTC.

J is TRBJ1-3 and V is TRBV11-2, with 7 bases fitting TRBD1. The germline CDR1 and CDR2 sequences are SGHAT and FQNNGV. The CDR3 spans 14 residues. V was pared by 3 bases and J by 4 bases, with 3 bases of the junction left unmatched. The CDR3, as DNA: TGTGCCAGCAGCTTTACAGGGGCCGGAAACACCATATATTTT. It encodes CASSFTGAGNTIYF.

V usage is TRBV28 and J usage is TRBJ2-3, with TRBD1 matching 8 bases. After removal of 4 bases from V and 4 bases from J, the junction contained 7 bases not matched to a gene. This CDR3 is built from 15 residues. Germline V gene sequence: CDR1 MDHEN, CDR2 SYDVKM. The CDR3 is CASSSGQGNPDTQYF. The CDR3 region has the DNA TGTGCCAGCAGTTCCGGACAGGGAAATCCAGATACGCAGTATTTT.

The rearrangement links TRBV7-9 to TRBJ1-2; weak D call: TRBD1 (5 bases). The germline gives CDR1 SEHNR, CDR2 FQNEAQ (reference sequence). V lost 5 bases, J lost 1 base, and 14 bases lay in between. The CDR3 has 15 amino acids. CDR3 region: CASSPGQVLNYGYTF. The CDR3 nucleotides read TGTGCCAGCAGCCCTGGACAAGTCCTTAACTATGGCTACACCTTC.

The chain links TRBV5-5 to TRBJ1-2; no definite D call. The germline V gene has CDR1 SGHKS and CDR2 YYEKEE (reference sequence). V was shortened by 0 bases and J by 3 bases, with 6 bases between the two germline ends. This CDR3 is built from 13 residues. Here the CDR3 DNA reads TGTGCCAGCAGCTTGGAACAGCACTATGGCTACACCTTC. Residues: CASSLEQHYGYTF.

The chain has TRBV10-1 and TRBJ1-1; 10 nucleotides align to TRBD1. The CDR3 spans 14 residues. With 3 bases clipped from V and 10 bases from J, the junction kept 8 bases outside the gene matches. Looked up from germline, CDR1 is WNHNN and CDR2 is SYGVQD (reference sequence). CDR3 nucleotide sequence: TGCGCCAGCAGTGATGGACAGGGGGGCTTAGGAGCTTTCTTT. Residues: CASSDGQGGLGAFF.

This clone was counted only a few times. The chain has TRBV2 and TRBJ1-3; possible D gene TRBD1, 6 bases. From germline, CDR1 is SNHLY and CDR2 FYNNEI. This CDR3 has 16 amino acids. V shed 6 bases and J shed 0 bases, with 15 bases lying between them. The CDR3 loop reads CASSASGAGSGNTIYF. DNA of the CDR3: TGTGCCAGCAGCGCGTCAGGGGCGGGCTCTGGAAACACCATATATTTT.

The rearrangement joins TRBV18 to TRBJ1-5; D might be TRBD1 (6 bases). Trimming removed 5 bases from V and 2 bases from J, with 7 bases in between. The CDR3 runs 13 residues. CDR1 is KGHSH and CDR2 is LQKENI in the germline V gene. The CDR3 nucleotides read TGTGCCAGCTCATGGACAGGCAATCAGCCCCAGCATTTT. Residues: CASSWTGNQPQHF.

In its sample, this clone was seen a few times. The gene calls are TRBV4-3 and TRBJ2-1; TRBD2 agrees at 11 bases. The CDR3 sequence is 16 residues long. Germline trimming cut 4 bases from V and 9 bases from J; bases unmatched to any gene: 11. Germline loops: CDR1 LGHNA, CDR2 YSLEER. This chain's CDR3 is CASSRGILAGVPEQFF. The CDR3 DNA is TGCGCCAGCAGCCGAGGAATACTAGCGGGGGTCCCTGAGCAGTTCTTC.

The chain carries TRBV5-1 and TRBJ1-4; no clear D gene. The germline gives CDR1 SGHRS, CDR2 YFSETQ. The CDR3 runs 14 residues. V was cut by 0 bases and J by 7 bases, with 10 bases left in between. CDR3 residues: CASSLGNRVEKLFF. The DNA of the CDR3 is TGCGCCAGCAGCTTGGGGAACCGGGTTGAAAAACTGTTTTTT.

CDR3 coding DNA: TGTGCCTGGAGTCCCCGGGGGGCAGGATCTGGAAACACCATATATTTT. Protein product: CAWSPRGAGSGNTIYF. The chain uses TRBV30 and TRBJ1-3; D is perhaps TRBD1 (6 bases). CDR3 size: 16 residues. Looked up from germline, CDR1 is GTSNPN and CDR2 is SVGIG (reference sequence). Trimming pared 2 bases from V and 1 base from J, leaving 15 bases between. The entire variable domain, with the rest obtained from reference TRBV30 and TRBJ1-3, is as follows: SQTIHQWPATLVQPVGSPLSLECTVEGTSNPNLYWYRQAAGRGLQLLFYSVGIGQISSEVPQNLSASRPQDRQFILSSKKLLLSDSGFYLCAWSPRGAGSGNTIYFGEGSWLTVV.

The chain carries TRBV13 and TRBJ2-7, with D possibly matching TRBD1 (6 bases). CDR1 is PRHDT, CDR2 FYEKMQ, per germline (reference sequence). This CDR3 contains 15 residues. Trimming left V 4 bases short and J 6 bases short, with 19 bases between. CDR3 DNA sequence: TGTGCCAGCAGCTCCCCCCGGACAGATCCTCGCGAGCAGTACTTC. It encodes CASSSPRTDPREQYF.

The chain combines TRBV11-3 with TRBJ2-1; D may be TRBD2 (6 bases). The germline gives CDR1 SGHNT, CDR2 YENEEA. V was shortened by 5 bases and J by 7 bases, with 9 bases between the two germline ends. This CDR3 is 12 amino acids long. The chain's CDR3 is CASSGGVNEQFF. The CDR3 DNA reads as TGTGCCAGCAGCGGAGGGGTGAATGAGCAGTTCTTC.

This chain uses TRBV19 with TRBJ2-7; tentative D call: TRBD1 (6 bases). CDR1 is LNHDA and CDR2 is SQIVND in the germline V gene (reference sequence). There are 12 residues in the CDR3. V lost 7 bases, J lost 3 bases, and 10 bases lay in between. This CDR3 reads CASKDSHYEQYF. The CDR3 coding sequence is TGTGCCAGTAAGGACAGTCACTACGAGCAGTACTTC.

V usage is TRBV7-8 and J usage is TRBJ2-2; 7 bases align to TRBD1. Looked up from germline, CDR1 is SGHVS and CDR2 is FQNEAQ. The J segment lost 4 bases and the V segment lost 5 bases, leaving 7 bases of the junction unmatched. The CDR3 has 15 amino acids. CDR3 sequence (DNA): TGTGCCAGCAGCCCCCGACAGGGTGCCACCGGGGAGCTGTTTTTT. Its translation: CASSPRQGATGELFF.

The CDR3 loop reads CASSQANSNQPQHF. The CDR3, as DNA: TGTGCCAGCAGCCAGGCGAATAGCAATCAGCCCCAGCATTTT. V and J are TRBV6-5 and TRBJ1-5; D gene ambiguous. V lost 6 bases to trimming and J lost 0 bases, with 9 bases between them. Germline CDR1 reads MNHEY; CDR2 reads SVGAGI. The CDR3 runs 14 residues.

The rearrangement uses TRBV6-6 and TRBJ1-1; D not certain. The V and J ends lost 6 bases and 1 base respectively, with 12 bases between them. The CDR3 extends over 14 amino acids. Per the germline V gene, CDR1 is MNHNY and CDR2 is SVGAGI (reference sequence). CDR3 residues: CASSPKWRNTEAFF. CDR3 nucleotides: TGTGCCAGCAGCCCCAAGTGGAGGAACACTGAAGCTTTCTTT.

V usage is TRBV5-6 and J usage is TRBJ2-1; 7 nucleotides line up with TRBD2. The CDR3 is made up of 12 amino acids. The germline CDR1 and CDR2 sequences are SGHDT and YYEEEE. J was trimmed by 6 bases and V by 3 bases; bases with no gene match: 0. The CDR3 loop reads CASSWGGNEQFF. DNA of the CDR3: TGTGCCAGCAGCTGGGGGGGCAATGAGCAGTTCTTC.

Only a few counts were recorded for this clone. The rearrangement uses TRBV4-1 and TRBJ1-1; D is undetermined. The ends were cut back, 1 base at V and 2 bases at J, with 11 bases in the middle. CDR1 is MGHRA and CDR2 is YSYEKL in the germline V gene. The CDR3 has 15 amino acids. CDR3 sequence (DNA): TGCGCCAGCAGCCAAGTGGCACGACTAAACACTGAAGCTTTCTTT. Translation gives CASSQVARLNTEAFF.

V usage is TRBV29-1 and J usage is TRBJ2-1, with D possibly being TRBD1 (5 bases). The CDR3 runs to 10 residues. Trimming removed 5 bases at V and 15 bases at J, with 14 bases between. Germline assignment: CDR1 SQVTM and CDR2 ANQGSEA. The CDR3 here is CSVLVRQRFF. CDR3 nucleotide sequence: TGCAGCGTTCTAGTGAGACAGCGGTTCTTC.

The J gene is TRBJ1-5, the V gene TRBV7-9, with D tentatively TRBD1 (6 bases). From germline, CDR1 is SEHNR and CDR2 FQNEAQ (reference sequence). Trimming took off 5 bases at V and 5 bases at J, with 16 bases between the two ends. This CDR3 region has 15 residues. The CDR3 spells CASSTPDSQDQPQHF. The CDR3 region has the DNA TGTGCCAGCAGCACCCCGGACAGCCAAGATCAGCCCCAGCATTTT.

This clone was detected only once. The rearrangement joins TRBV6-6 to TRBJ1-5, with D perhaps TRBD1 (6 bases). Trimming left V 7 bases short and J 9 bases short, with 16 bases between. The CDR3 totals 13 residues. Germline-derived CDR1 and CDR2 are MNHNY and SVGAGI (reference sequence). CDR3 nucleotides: TGTGCCAGCAATACAGGGAATGGCGGGCCCCAGCATTTT. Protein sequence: CASNTGNGGPQHF.

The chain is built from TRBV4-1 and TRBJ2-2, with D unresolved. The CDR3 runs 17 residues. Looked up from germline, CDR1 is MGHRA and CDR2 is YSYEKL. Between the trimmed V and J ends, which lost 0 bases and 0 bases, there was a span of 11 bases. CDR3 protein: CASSQDPLTANTGELFF. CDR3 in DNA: TGCGCCAGCAGCCAAGATCCACTTACAGCGAACACCGGGGAGCTGTTTTTT.

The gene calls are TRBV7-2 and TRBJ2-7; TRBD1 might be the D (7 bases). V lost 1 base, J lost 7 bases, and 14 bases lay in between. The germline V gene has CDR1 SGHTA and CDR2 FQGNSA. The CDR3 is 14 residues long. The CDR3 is CASSLGYQGGEQYF. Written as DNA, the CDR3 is TGTGCCAGCAGCTTAGGGTACCAGGGGGGAGAGCAGTACTTC.